The 21 T cell receptor beta chains below come from one sample, sequenced in a study of OX40 agonist ivuxolimab in advanced cancers. Libraries were constructed by the immunoSEQ multiplex PCR assay. Imported from immuneACCESS, the table was reduced by TCRdb to in-frame sequences with V and J called. These copies leave out some clones; in studies compared against another copy, an unresolved V gene accounts for under half, and the cause of the remainder is not known. The sample table lists around 18,000 clones, about 87% of them with a count of one. Of the sample, roughly 34% is held by the ten largest clones. The sample consisted of CD4+ or CD8+ T cells sorted from blood, taken in a trial of the OX40 agonist ivuxolimab. The receptors were gathered from an adult with an advanced solid tumor such as melanoma, head and neck, liver or kidney cancer.

This clone was recorded once. This chain links TRBV27 with TRBJ2-7; 9 bases are shared with TRBD1. V gave up 5 bases and J gave up 6 bases; unmatched junction bases: 14. Germline CDR1 and CDR2: MNHEY and SMNVEV (reference sequence). This CDR3 is 16 amino acids long. CDR3 amino acids: CASSPTGGGWKGEQYF. In nucleotides, the CDR3 is TGTGCCAGCAGTCCGACAGGGGGAGGGTGGAAAGGCGAGCAGTACTTC.

V usage is TRBV2 and J usage is TRBJ1-4, with D perhaps matching TRBD1 (5 bases). This CDR3 has 14 residues. From germline, CDR1 is SNHLY and CDR2 FYNNEI. V was clipped by 7 bases and J by 0 bases, with 9 bases between them. In nucleotides, the CDR3 is TGTGCCAGCACTGGGACTCCAACTAATGAAAAACTGTTTTTT. It encodes CASTGTPTNEKLFF. The full variable domain, rest sourced from reference TRBV2 and TRBJ1-4, is EPEVTQTPSHQVTQMGQEVILRCVPISNHLYFYWYRQILGQKVEFLVSFYNNEISEKSEIFDDQFSVERPDGSNFTLKIRSTKLEDSAMYFCASTGTPTNEKLFFGSGTQLSVL.

This clone was recorded a few times. V and J are TRBV4-2 and TRBJ1-3; perhaps TRBD1 as D (6 bases). Per the germline V gene, CDR1 is LGHNA and CDR2 is YNFKEQ. The CDR3 is 15 amino acids. Trimming took 0 bases from V and 6 from J, leaving 12 bases between them. The CDR3 here is CASSQEPQGSNTIYF. CDR3 coding DNA: TGTGCCAGCAGCCAAGAGCCACAGGGTTCAAACACCATATATTTT.

This clone is a singleton in its sample. This chain joins TRBV6-1 and TRBJ2-7; D may be TRBD1 (6 bases). The CDR3 spans 13 residues. CDR1 and CDR2 (germline): MNHNS, SASEGT. The V end was cut by 5 bases, the J end by 2 bases, with 10 bases between. This chain's CDR3 is CASSSQGTYEQYF. The CDR3 DNA reads TGTGCCAGCAGTTCACAGGGCACCTACGAGCAGTACTTC.

The chain links TRBV2 to TRBJ2-7; TRBD2 aligns across 7 bases. The germline gives CDR1 SNHLY, CDR2 FYNNEI. The CDR3 has 15 residues. J was trimmed by 5 bases and V by 6 bases; bases with no gene match: 13. The CDR3 bases are TGTGCCAGCAGGGGGTTTGCGGGAGAATATAACGAGCAGTACTTC. Translation: CASRGFAGEYNEQYF.

The genes are TRBV9 and TRBJ1-1; possible D gene TRBD1, 6 bases. The CDR3 is 14 residues long. V lost 3 bases, J lost 4 bases, and 13 bases lay in between. In germline, CDR1 is SGDLS, CDR2 YYNGEE. Here the CDR3 DNA reads TGTGCCAGCAGCGGCGGGGGCGTGGGCACTGAAGCTTTCTTT. Translation: CASSGGGVGTEAFF.

V is TRBV9 and J is TRBJ2-2, with TRBD2 identical over 9 bases. From germline, CDR1 is SGDLS and CDR2 YYNGEE. V lost 3 bases, J lost 7 bases, and 4 bases stayed unmatched. This CDR3 has 14 amino acids. The CDR3 reads CASSDGTSNGELFF. The CDR3 DNA sequence: TGTGCCAGCAGCGACGGGACTAGCAACGGGGAGCTGTTTTTT.

The V call is TRBV28, the J call TRBJ2-3; D is uncertain. Germline values: CDR1 MDHEN, CDR2 SYDVKM. Trimming cost V 7 bases and J 0 bases, with 14 bases left between them. This CDR3 is 15 amino acids long. This CDR3 reads CASTLRDPSTDTQYF. The DNA of the CDR3 is TGTGCCAGCACCCTCCGAGACCCTAGCACAGATACGCAGTATTTT.

The chain links TRBV19 to TRBJ2-3; D possibly corresponds to TRBD1 (6 bases). CDR3 length: 13 amino acids. Per germline, CDR1 LNHDA and CDR2 SQIVND (reference sequence). V was cut by 5 bases and J by 4 bases, with 10 bases left in between. This chain's CDR3 is CASSLGAADTQYF. In nucleotides, the CDR3 is TGTGCCAGTAGTCTGGGGGCGGCAGATACGCAGTATTTT.

The chain carries TRBV4-3 and TRBJ2-1, with TRBD2 identical over 9 bases. J gave up 0 bases and V 0 bases, and 15 bases lay outside the gene matches. This CDR3 is 21 amino acids long. Germline-derived CDR1 and CDR2 are LGHNA and YSLEER. The CDR3 DNA follows: TGCGCCAGCAGCCAAGATTCTGAAATGGGACTAGCTCTCAGCTCCTACAATGAGCAGTTCTTC. Protein: CASSQDSEMGLALSSYNEQFF.

The CDR3 region is CASSEVRSSYNEQFF. In DNA form, the CDR3 reads TGTGCCAGCAGTGAAGTGCGGAGCTCCTACAATGAGCAGTTCTTC. The rearrangement joins TRBV2 to TRBJ2-1, with D hard to call. V lost 1 base and J lost 0, with 7 bases in between. The CDR3 has 15 amino acids. Germline lookup yields CDR1 SNHLY and CDR2 FYNNEI.

Only a few counts were recorded for this clone. This chain joins TRBV4-2 and TRBJ2-7; TRBD2 matches at 7 bases. Germline loops: CDR1 LGHNA, CDR2 YNFKEQ. The V segment lost 3 bases and the J segment 2 bases; nucleotides outside the gene matches: 4. This CDR3 contains 14 residues. CDR3 loop: CASSHEGTTYEQYF. The CDR3 DNA is TGTGCCAGCAGCCATGAGGGGACTACCTACGAGCAGTACTTC.

The chain couples TRBV12-5 to TRBJ2-1, with a weak D call TRBD1 (5 bases). Trimming shortened V by 3 bases and J by 8 bases, and 8 bases separated the two germline ends. The CDR3 extends over 12 amino acids. The germline CDR1 and CDR2 sequences are LGHNT and FRNRAP. The CDR3, as DNA: TGTGCTAGTGGTTTTTTGGGGCATGAGCAGTTCTTC. This encodes CASGFLGHEQFF.

The V gene is TRBV19, the J gene TRBJ1-1; TRBD1 is a possible D gene (5 bases). V shed 2 bases and J shed 5 bases, with 15 bases lying between them. The germline CDR1 and CDR2 sequences are LNHDA and SQIVND (reference sequence). There are 15 residues in the CDR3. The CDR3: CASSISFPGGTEAFF. The CDR3 DNA follows: TGTGCCAGTAGTATAAGTTTCCCCGGGGGGACTGAAGCTTTCTTT.

This chain joins TRBV19 and TRBJ2-2, with 7 bases matching TRBD1. In germline, CDR1 is LNHDA, CDR2 SQIVND (reference sequence). After removal of 4 bases from V and 13 bases from J, the junction contained 6 bases not matched to a gene. This CDR3 is 12 amino acids long. The CDR3 here is CASSTDRDRLFF. The CDR3, as DNA: TGTGCCAGTAGTACCGACAGGGATCGGCTGTTTTTT.

A word on this clone: It may be a read error: a sequence one base away is much more abundant. Other nucleotide sequences from this sample produce the same CDR3. The V gene is TRBV4-2, the J gene TRBJ2-7; D is uncertain. Germline CDR1 LGHNA, CDR2 YNFKEQ. The CDR3 extends over 13 amino acids. Trimming shortened V by 0 bases and J by 5 bases, and 8 bases separated the two germline ends. This CDR3 reads CASSQDPQDEQYF. The CDR3 region has the DNA TGTGCCAGCAGCCAAGATCCTCAGGACGAGCAGTACTTC.

The gene calls are TRBV9 and TRBJ2-1, with a tentative D call TRBD2 (6 bases). With 3 bases removed from V and 5 bases from J, the gap between germline ends came to 15 bases. CDR1 is SGDLS and CDR2 is YYNGEE in the germline V gene. The CDR3 has 15 amino acids. CDR3 bases: TGTGCCAGCAGCGATATCGGGGGAATGAACAATGAGCAGTTCTTC. Protein product: CASSDIGGMNNEQFF.

This clone was observed a single time. The genes are TRBV28 and TRBJ2-7; TRBD2 matches 7 bases. The CDR3 runs to 16 residues. Losses at the gene ends were 6 bases for V and 1 base for J; bases not matched to a gene: 12. CDR1 and CDR2 from the germline V gene are MDHEN and SYDVKM. CDR3 DNA: TGTGCCAGCAGGCCCATAGTGGGCGGGAGTTCCTACGAGCAGTACTTC. Protein: CASRPIVGGSSYEQYF.

Here the CDR3 DNA reads TGTGCCAGCTGGGGACAGGGAGGAGAGCAGTACTTC. Translating gives CASWGQGGEQYF. This chain links TRBV7-9 with TRBJ2-7, with 9 bases that match TRBD1. The CDR3 is 12 residues long. Germline V gene lookup returns CDR1 SEHNR and CDR2 FQNEAQ (reference sequence). Trimming at V came to 8 bases and at J to 7 bases, leaving 6 bases not matched to a gene.

The genes are TRBV4-2 and TRBJ2-1; D possibly uses TRBD1 or TRBD2 (6 bases each). The V gene's germline CDR1 is LGHNA and CDR2 YNFKEQ. The ends were cut back, 0 bases at V and 7 bases at J, with 16 bases in the middle. This CDR3 has 16 amino acids. The CDR3 DNA sequence: TGTGCCAGCAGCCAAGATGAGGGGGGCCGGTCGAATGAGCAGTTCTTC. It encodes CASSQDEGGRSNEQFF.

The V and J genes are TRBV2 and TRBJ2-1, with 7 nucleotides matching TRBD1. CDR3 length: 12 amino acids. Losses at the gene ends were 5 bases for V and 10 bases for J; bases not matched to a gene: 5. The germline V gene has CDR1 SNHLY and CDR2 FYNNEI. This chain's CDR3 is CASSLMTGEQFF. In DNA form, the CDR3 reads TGTGCCAGCAGTCTAATGACAGGGGAGCAGTTCTTC.